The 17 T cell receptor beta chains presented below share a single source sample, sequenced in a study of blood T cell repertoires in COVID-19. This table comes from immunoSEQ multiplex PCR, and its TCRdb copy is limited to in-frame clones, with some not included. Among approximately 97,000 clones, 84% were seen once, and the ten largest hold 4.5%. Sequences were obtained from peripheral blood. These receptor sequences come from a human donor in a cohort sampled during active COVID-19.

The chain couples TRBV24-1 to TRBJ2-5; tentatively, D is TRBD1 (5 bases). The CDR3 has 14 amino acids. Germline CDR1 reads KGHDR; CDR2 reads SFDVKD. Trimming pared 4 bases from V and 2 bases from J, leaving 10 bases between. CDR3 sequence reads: CATSDTTVQETQYF. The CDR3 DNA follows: TGTGCCACCAGTGACACGACAGTACAAGAGACCCAGTACTTC.

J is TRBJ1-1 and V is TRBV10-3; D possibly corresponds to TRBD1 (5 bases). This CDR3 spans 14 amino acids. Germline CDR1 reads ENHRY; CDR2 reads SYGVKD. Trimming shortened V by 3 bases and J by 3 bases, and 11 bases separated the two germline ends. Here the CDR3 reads CAISEKGPDTEAFF. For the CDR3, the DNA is TGTGCCATCAGTGAAAAGGGGCCGGACACTGAAGCTTTCTTT.

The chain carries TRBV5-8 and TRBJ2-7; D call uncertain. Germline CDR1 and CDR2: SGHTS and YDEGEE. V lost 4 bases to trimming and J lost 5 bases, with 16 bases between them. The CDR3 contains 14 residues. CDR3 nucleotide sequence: TGTGCCAGCAGCCCGAGGTGGGTTTTCAACGAGCAGTACTTC. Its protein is CASSPRWVFNEQYF.

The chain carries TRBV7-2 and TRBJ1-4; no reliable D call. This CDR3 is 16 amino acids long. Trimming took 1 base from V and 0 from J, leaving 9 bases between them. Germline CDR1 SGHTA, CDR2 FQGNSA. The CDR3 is CASSLVAGPTNEKLFF. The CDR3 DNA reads TGTGCCAGCAGCTTAGTAGCGGGCCCAACTAATGAAAAACTGTTTTTT.

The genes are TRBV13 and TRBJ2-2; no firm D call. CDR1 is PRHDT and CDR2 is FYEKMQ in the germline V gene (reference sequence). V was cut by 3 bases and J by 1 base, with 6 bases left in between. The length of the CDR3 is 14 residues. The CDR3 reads CASSFIQNTGELFF. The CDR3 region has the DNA TGTGCCAGCAGCTTTATACAGAACACCGGGGAGCTGTTTTTT. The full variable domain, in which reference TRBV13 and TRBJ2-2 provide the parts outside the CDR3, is AAGVIQSPRHLIKEKRETATLKCYPIPRHDTVYWYQQGPGQDPQFLISFYEKMQSDKGSIPDRFSAQQFSDYHSELNMSSLELGDSALYFCASSFIQNTGELFFGEGSRLTVL.

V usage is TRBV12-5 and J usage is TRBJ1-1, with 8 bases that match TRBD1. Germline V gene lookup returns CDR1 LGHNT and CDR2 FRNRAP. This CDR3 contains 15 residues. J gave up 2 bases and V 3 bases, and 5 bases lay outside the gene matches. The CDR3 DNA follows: TGTGCTAGTGGTTTCCAGGGGGCCCTTAACACTGAAGCTTTCTTT. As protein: CASGFQGALNTEAFF.

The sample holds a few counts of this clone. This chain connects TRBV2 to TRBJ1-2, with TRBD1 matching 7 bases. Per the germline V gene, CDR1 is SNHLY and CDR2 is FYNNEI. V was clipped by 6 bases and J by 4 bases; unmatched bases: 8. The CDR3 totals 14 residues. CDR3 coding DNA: TGTGCCAGCAGGGGGACAGAAGGTTTCTATGGCTACACCTTC. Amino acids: CASRGTEGFYGYTF.

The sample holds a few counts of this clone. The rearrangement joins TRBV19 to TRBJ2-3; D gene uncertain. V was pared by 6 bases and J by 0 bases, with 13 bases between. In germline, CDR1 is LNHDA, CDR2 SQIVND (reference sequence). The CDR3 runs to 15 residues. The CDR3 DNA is TGTGCCAGTAGCTCGGTAGCAGTTAGCACAGATACGCAGTATTTT. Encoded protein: CASSSVAVSTDTQYF.

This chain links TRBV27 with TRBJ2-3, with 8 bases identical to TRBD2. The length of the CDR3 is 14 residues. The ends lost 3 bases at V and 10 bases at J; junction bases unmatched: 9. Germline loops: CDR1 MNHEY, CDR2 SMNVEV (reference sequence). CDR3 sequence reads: CASSFNRGGEAQYF. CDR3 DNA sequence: TGTGCCAGCAGTTTTAACCGGGGGGGCGAAGCGCAGTATTTT.

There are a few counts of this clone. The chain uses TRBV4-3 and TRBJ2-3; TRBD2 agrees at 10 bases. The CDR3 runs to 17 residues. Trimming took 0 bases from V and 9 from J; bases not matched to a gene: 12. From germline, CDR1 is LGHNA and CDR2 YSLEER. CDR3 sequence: CASSQEPLAGDVGTQYF. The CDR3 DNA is TGCGCCAGCAGCCAAGAGCCTCTAGCGGGGGACGTTGGGACGCAGTATTTT.

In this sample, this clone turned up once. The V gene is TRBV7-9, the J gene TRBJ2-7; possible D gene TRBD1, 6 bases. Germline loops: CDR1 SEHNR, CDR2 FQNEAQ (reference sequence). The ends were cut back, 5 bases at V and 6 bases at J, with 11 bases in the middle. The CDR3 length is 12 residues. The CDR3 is CASSAGVGEQYF. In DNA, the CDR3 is TGTGCCAGCAGCGCAGGGGTCGGCGAGCAGTACTTC.

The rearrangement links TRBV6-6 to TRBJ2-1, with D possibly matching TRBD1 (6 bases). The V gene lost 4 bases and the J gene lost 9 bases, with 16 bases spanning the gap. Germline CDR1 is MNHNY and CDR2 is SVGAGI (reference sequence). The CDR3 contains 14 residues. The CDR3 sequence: CASSFDRTTPEQFF. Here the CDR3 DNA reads TGTGCCAGCAGTTTCGACAGGACCACCCCTGAGCAGTTCTTC.

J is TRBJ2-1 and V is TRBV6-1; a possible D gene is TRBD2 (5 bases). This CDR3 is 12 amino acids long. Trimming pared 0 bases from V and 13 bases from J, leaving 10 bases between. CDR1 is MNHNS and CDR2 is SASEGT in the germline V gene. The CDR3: CASSEATGSQFF. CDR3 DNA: TGTGCCAGCAGTGAAGCCACGGGATCTCAGTTCTTC.

As DNA, the CDR3 is TGTGCCAGCAGCAAAGGTCTCAGCCTGAACAGGGTTGGCGAGCAGTACTTC. Protein: CASSKGLSLNRVGEQYF. This chain links TRBV21-1 with TRBJ2-7; whether TRBD1, the table's D call, matches the DNA was not checked. TRBV21-1 is noted as a pseudogene. The CDR3 is 17 amino acids.

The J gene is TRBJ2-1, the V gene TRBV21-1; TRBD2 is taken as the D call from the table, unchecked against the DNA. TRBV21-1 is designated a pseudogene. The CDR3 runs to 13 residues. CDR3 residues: CASRRPKRGEQFF. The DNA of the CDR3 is TGTGCCAGCAGGCGCCCCAAGCGGGGGGAGCAGTTCTTC.

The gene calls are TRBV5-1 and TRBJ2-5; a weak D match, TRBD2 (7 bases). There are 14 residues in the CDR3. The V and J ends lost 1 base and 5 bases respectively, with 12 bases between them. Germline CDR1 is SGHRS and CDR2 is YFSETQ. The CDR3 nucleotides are TGCGCCAGCAGCTTGAACGGGGGGCTGGAGACCCAGTACTTC. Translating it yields CASSLNGGLETQYF.

The CDR3 reads CASSGRTGPNYGYTF. The CDR3 nucleotides read TGTGCCAGCAGTGGTCGGACAGGACCAAACTATGGCTACACCTTC. The rearrangement uses TRBV2 and TRBJ1-2, with 7 bases matching TRBD1. Germline V gives CDR1 SNHLY, CDR2 FYNNEI. The CDR3 is made up of 15 amino acids. The trim removed 4 bases at V and 2 bases at J, leaving 7 bases unmatched.